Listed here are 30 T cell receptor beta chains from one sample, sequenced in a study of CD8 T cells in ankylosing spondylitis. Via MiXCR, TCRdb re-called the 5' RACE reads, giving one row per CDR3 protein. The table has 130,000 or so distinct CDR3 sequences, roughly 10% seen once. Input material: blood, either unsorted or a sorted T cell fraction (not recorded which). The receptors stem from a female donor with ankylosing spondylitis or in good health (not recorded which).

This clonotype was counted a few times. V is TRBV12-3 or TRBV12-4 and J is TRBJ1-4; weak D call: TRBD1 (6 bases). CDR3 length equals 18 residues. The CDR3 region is CTLTPIQPFQGYFEKLFF. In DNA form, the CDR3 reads TGTACCCTCACCCCAATTCAACCCTTTCAGGGGTATTTTGAAAAACTGTTTTTT.

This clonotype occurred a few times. DNA for the CDR3: TGTGCCAGCAGTTTAGGGCTTGTAGTAGATACGCAGTATTTT. It is translated as CASSLGLVVDTQYF. The chain couples TRBV12-3 or TRBV12-4 to TRBJ2-3; unclear D gene. Trimming removed 1 base from V and 5 bases from J, with 10 bases in between. The CDR3 length is 14 residues.

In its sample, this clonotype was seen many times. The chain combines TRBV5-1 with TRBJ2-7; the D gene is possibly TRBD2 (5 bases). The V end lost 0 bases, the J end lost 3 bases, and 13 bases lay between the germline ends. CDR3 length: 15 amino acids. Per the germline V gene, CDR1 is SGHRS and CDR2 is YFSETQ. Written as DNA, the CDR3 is TGCGCCAGCAGCTTGGGTTCGACTATTCACTACGAGCAGTACTTC. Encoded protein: CASSLGSTIHYEQYF. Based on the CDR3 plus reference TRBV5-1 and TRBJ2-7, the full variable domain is KAGVTQTPRYLIKTRGQQVTLSCSPISGHRSVSWYQQTPGQGLQFLFEYFSETQRNKGNFPGRFSGRQFSNSRSEMNVSTLELGDSALYLCASSLGSTIHYEQYFGPGTRLTVT.

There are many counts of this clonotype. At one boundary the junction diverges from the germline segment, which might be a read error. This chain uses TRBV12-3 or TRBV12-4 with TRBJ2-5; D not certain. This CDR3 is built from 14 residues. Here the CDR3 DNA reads TGTGCCAGCAGCGAGCACGGGCGATCAATTATAAAAAACTTC. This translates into CASSEHGRSIIKNF.

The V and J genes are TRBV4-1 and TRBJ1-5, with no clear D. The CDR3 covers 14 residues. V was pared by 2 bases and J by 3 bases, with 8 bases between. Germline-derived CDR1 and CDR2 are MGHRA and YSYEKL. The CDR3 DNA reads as TGCGCCAGCAGCCAATTGGTCTTCAATCAGCCCCAGCATTTT. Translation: CASSQLVFNQPQHF.

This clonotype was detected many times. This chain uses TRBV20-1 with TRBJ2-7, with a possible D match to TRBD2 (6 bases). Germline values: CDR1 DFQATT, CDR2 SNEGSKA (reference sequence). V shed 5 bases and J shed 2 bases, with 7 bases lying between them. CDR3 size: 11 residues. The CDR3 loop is CSAERAYEQYF. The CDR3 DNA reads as TGCAGTGCTGAGCGGGCCTACGAGCAGTACTTC.

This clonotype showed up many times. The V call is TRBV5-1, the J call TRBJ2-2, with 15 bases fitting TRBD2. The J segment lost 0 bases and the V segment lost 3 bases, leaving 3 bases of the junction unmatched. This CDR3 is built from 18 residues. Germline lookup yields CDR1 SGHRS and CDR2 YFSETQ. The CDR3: CASSWGLAGGSNTGELFF. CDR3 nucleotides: TGCGCCAGCAGCTGGGGACTAGCGGGGGGATCGAACACCGGGGAGCTGTTTTTT.

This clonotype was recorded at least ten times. CDR3: CSPRDERGGKAKNIQYF. The DNA of the CDR3 is TGCAGTCCCCGTGACGAGCGGGGGGGCAAGGCCAAAAACATTCAGTACTTC. This sequence joins TRBV20-1 and TRBJ2-4, with 10 bases fitting TRBD2. The CDR3 consists of 17 residues. Trimming at V came to 8 bases and at J to 1 base, leaving 14 bases not matched to a gene. CDR1 is DFQATT and CDR2 is SNEGSKA in the germline V gene (reference sequence).

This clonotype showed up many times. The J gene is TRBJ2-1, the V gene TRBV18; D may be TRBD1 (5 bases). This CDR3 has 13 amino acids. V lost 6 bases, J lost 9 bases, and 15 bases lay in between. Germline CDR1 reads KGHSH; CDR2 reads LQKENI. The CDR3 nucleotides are TGTGCCAGCTCTCTCAGGGTTGTTGGTGAGCAGTTCTTC. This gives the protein CASSLRVVGEQFF.

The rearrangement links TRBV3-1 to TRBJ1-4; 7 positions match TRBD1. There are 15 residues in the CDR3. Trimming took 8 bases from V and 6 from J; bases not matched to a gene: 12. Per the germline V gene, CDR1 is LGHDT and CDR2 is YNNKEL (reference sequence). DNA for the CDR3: TGTGCCAGCTGCGCCCGGGACAGAGGGGATGAAAAACTGTTTTTT. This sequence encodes CASCARDRGDEKLFF.

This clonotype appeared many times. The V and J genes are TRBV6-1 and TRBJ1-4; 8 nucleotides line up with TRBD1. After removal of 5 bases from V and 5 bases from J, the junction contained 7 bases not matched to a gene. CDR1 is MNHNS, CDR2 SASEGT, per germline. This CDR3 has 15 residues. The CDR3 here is CASSPRDRRNEKLFF. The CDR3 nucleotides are TGTGCCAGCAGTCCAAGGGACAGGCGGAATGAAAAACTGTTTTTT.

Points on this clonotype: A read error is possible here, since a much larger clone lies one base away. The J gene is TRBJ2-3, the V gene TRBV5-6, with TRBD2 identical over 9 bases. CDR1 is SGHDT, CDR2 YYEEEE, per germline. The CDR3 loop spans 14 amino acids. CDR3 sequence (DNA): TGTGCCGGCAGCTCGGGACTAGCTGGAGATACGCAGTATTTT. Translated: CAGSSGLAGDTQYF. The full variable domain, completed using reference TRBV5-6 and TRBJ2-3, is DAGVTQSPTHLIKTRGQQVTLRCSPKSGHDTVSWYQQALGQGPQFIFQYYEEEERQRGNFPDRFSGHQFPNYSSELNVNALLLGDSALYLCAGSSGLAGDTQYFGPGTRLTVL.

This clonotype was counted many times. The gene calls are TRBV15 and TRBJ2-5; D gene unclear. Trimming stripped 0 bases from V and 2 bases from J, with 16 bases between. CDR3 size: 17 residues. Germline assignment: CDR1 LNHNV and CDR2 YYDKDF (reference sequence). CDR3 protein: CATSRDLSSANQETQYF. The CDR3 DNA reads TGTGCCACCAGCAGAGATTTATCATCGGCAAATCAAGAGACCCAGTACTTC.

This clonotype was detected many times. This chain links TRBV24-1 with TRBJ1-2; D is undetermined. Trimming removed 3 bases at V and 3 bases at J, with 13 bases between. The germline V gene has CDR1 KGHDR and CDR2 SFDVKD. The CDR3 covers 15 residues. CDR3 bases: TGTGCCACCAGTGATACACAAACCCCGCACTATGGCTACACCTTC. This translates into CATSDTQTPHYGYTF.

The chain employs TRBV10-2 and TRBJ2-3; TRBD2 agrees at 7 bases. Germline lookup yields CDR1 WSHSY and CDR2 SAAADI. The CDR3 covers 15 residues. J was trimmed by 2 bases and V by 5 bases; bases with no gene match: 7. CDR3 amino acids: CASSFPGTITDTQYF. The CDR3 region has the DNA TGCGCCAGCAGTTTCCCCGGGACTATCACAGATACGCAGTATTTT.

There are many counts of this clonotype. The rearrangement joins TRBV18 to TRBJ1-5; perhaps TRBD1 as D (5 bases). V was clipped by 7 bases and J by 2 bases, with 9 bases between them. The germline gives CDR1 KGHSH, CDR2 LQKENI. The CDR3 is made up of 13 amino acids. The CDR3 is CASCIGGNQPQHF. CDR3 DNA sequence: TGTGCCAGCTGTATAGGGGGCAATCAGCCCCAGCATTTT.

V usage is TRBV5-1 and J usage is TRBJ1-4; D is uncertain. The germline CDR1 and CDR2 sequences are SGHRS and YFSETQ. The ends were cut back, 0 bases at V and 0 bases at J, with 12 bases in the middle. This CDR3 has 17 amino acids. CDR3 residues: CASSLVPGASTNEKLFF. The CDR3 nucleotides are TGCGCCAGCAGCTTGGTCCCAGGAGCGTCAACTAATGAAAAACTGTTTTTT. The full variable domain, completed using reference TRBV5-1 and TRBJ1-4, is KAGVTQTPRYLIKTRGQQVTLSCSPISGHRSVSWYQQTPGQGLQFLFEYFSETQRNKGNFPGRFSGRQFSNSRSEMNVSTLELGDSALYLCASSLVPGASTNEKLFFGSGTQLSVL.

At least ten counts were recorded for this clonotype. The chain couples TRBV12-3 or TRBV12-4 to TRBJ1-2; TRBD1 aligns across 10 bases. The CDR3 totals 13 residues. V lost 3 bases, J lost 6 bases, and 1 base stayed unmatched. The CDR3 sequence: CASSLTGGDGYTF. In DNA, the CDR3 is TGTGCCAGCAGTTTGACAGGGGGCGATGGCTACACCTTC.

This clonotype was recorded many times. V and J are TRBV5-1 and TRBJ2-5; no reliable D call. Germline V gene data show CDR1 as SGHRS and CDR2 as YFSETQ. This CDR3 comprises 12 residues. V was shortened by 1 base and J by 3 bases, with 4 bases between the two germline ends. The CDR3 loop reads CASSLNEETQYF. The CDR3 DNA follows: TGCGCCAGCAGCTTGAACGAAGAGACCCAGTACTTC.

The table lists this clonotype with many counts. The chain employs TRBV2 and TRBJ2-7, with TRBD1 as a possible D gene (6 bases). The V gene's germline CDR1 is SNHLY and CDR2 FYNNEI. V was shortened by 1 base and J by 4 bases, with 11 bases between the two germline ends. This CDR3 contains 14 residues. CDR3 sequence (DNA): TGTGCCAGCAGTGAAGGGGACAATATTTACGAGCAGTACTTC. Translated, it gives CASSEGDNIYEQYF. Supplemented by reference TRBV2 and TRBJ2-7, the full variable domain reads EPEVTQTPSHQVTQMGQEVILRCVPISNHLYFYWYRQILGQKVEFLVSFYNNEISEKSEIFDDQFSVERPDGSNFTLKIRSTKLEDSAMYFCASSEGDNIYEQYFGPGTRLTVT.

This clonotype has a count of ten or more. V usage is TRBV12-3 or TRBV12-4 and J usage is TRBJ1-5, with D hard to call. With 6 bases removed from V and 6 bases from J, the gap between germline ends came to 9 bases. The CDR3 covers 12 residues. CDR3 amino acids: CASSLQAQPQHF. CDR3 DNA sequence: TGTGCCAGCAGCCTGCAGGCTCAGCCCCAGCATTTT.

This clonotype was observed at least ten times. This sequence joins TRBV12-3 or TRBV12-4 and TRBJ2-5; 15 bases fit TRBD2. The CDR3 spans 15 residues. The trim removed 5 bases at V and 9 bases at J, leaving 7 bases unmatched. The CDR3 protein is CASSPGLAGGGSQYF. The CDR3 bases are TGTGCCAGCAGTCCGGGACTAGCGGGAGGCGGGTCCCAGTACTTC.

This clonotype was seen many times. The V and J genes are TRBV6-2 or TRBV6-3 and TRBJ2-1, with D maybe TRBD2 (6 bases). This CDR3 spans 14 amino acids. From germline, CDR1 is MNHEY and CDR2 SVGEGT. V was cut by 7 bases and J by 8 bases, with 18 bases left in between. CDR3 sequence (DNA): TGTGCCAGCATCACGGACGGGAGTCGGGATGAGCAGTTCTTC. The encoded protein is CASITDGSRDEQFF.

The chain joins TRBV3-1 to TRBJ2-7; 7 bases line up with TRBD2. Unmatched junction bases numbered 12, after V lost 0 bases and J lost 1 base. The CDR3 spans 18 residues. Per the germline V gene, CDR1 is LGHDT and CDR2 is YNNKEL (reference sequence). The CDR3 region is CASSQDRLAETFSYEQYF. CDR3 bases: TGTGCCAGCAGCCAAGATCGCCTAGCGGAAACCTTTTCCTACGAGCAGTACTTC.

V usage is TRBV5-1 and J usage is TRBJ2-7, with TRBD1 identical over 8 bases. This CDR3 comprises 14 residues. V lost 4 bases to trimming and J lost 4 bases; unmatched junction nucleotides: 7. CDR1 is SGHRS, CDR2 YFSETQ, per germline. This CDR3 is CASSLGQGRYEQYF. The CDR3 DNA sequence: TGCGCCAGCAGCCTAGGACAGGGAAGATACGAGCAGTACTTC.

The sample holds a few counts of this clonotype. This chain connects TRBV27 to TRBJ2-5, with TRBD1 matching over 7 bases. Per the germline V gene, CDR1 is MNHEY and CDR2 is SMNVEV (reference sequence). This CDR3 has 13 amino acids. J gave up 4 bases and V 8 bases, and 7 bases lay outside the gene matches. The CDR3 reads CASRDSPRETQYF. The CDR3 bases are TGTGCCAGCCGGGACAGCCCCCGAGAGACCCAGTACTTC.

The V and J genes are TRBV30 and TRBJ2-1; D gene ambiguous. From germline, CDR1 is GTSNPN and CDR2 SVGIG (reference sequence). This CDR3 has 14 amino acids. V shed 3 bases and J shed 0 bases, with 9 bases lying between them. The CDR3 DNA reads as TGTGCCTGGAGCTTGGGTTCCTCCTACAATGAGCAGTTCTTC. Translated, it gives CAWSLGSSYNEQFF.

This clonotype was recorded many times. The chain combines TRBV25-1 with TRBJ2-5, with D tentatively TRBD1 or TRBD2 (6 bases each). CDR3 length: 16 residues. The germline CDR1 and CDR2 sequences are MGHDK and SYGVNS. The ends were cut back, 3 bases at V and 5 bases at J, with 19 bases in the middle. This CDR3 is CASSDPGRGERETQYF. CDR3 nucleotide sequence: TGTGCCAGCAGTGACCCTGGAAGGGGGGAGCGCGAGACCCAGTACTTC.

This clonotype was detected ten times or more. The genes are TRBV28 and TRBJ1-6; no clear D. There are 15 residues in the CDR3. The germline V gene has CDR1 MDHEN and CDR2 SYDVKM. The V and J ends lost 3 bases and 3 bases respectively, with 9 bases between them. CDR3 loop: CASSFPPYYNSPLHF. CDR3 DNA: TGTGCCAGCAGTTTTCCCCCCTACTATAATTCACCCCTCCACTTT.

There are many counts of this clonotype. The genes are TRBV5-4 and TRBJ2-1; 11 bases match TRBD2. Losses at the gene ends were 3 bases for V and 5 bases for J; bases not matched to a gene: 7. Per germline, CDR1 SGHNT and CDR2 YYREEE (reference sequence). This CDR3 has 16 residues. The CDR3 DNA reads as TGTGCCAGCAGCTCGAGGACTAGCGGGTTACACAATGAGCAGTTCTTC. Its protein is CASSSRTSGLHNEQFF.